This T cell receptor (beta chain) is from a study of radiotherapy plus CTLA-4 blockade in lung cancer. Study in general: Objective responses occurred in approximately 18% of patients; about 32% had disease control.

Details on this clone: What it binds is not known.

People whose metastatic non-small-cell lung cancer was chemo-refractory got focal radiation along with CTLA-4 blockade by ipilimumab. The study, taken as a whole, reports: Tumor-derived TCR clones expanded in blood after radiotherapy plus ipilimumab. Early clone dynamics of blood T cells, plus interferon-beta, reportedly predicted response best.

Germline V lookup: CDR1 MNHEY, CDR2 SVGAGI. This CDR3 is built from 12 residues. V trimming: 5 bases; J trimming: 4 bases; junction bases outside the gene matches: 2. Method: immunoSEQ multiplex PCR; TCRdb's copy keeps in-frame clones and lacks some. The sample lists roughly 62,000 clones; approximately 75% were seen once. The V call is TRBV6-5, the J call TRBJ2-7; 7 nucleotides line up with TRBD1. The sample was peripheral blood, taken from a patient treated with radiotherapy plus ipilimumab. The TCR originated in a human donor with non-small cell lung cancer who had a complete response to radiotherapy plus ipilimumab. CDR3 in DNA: TGTGCCAGCAGTCTACAGGGGTACGAGCAGTACTTC. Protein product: CASSLQGYEQYF.